A single sample is the source of the 31 T cell receptor beta chains below, sequenced in a study of tissue T cells after allogeneic stem cell transplantation. Using immunoSEQ multiplex PCR, the repertoire was profiled, and TCRdb retains in-frame clones only, with some absent. Among over 1,500 clones listed, roughly 62% were seen once. The material sequenced was tissue from the stomach, taken at autopsy. The receptor set was obtained from a female donor over 55 with lung cancer.

The CDR3 bases are TGTGCCAGCAGTGAAACTGGGACTAGGCCGAGCGAGACCCAGTACTTC. It translates to CASSETGTRPSETQYF. V and J are TRBV2 and TRBJ2-5, with TRBD2 matching over 8 bases. V shed 2 bases, J shed 5 bases, and the junction held 10 bases outside the gene matches. The germline CDR1 and CDR2 sequences are SNHLY and FYNNEI. This CDR3 has 16 amino acids.

CDR3 residues: CASSGRESANVLTF. Written as DNA, the CDR3 is TGTGCCAGCAGTGGTAGGGAGTCGGCCAACGTCCTGACTTTC. The chain joins TRBV2 to TRBJ2-6; D is possibly TRBD2 (5 bases). This CDR3 region has 14 residues. Trimming took 4 bases from V and 6 from J, leaving 10 bases between them. Germline-derived CDR1 and CDR2 are SNHLY and FYNNEI.

The rearrangement uses TRBV29-1 and TRBJ2-7; 11 bases are shared with TRBD2. The CDR3 runs 17 residues. V was pared by 5 bases and J by 0 bases, with 12 bases of the junction left unmatched. Germline assignment: CDR1 SQVTM and CDR2 ANQGSEA. The CDR3 loop reads CSVSGTSGYQSSYEQYF. Written as DNA, the CDR3 is TGCAGCGTTTCCGGGACTAGCGGATACCAAAGCTCCTACGAGCAGTACTTC.

This sequence joins TRBV29-1 and TRBJ2-7; 8 bases are shared with TRBD2. CDR3 length: 13 amino acids. CDR1 and CDR2 (germline): SQVTM, ANQGSEA. V lost 3 bases to trimming and J lost 11 bases; unmatched junction nucleotides: 12. CDR3 sequence (DNA): TGCAGCGTTGATTGGGGGCCGCGGGGGGAAAAGTACTTC. Its protein is CSVDWGPRGEKYF.

This chain uses TRBV30 with TRBJ2-5; either TRBD1 or TRBD2 may supply D (5 bases each). The germline V gene has CDR1 GTSNPN and CDR2 SVGIG (reference sequence). The CDR3 covers 13 residues. The V end lost 7 bases, the J end lost 0 bases, and 12 bases lay between the germline ends. The CDR3 sequence: CAFMRGNQETQYF. The DNA of the CDR3 is TGTGCCTTCATGAGGGGAAACCAAGAGACCCAGTACTTC. The variable domain in full, completed from reference TRBV30 and TRBJ2-5, reads SQTIHQWPATLVQPVGSPLSLECTVEGTSNPNLYWYRQAAGRGLQLLFYSVGIGQISSEVPQNLSASRPQDRQFILSSKKLLLSDSGFYLCAFMRGNQETQYFGPGTRLLVL.

This rearrangement joins TRBV5-1 to TRBJ2-1; 15 bases match TRBD2. The length of the CDR3 is 18 residues. Per the germline V gene, CDR1 is SGHRS and CDR2 is YFSETQ. Trimming at V came to 2 bases and at J to 1 base, leaving 4 bases not matched to a gene. Written as DNA, the CDR3 is TGCGCCAGCAGCTTCGGGACTAGCGGGAGGTGGTCCTACAATGAGCAGTTCTTC. Its translation: CASSFGTSGRWSYNEQFF.

The genes are TRBV5-4 and TRBJ2-5; D might be TRBD2 (6 bases). The CDR3 totals 13 residues. Trimming removed 4 bases at V and 1 base at J, with 8 bases between. Germline CDR1 and CDR2: SGHNT and YYREEE (reference sequence). The CDR3 DNA reads as TGTGCCAGCAGCGGGGGGAGCCAAGAGACCCAGTACTTC. Translation gives CASSGGSQETQYF.

This clone was recorded a few times. The J gene is TRBJ2-1, the V gene TRBV7-3, with 12 bases that match TRBD2. The germline CDR1 and CDR2 sequences are SGHTA and FQGTGA. The junction had 5 bases not matched to a gene; V was cut back by 5 bases and J by 6 bases. The CDR3 spans 15 residues. The CDR3 DNA follows: TGTGCCAGCAGCCTTACTAGCGGGAGGAGCAATGAGCAGTTCTTC. This translates into CASSLTSGRSNEQFF.

The rearrangement joins TRBV15 to TRBJ2-1; the match to TRBD2 covers 8 bases. The CDR3 loop spans 15 amino acids. The germline V gene has CDR1 LNHNV and CDR2 YYDKDF (reference sequence). J was trimmed by 9 bases and V by 3 bases; bases with no gene match: 10. CDR3 residues: CATSSTSGPTGEQFF. CDR3 in DNA: TGTGCCACCAGCAGCACTAGCGGACCTACCGGTGAGCAGTTCTTC.

The chain employs TRBV7-9 and TRBJ1-2, with 7 bases matching TRBD1. Per the germline V gene, CDR1 is SEHNR and CDR2 is FQNEAQ (reference sequence). The J segment lost 3 bases and the V segment lost 3 bases, leaving 10 bases of the junction unmatched. The CDR3 has 16 residues. Here the CDR3 DNA reads TGTGCCAGCAGCTTTTCTCAGGGGGGAAATGACTATGGCTACACCTTC. It yields the protein CASSFSQGGNDYGYTF.

The DNA of the CDR3 is TGTGCCAGCAGTCCCCATTCCGAGCCCCAGCATTTT. Translated, it gives CASSPHSEPQHF. The chain combines TRBV2 with TRBJ1-5; D unclear. V was shortened by 5 bases and J by 8 bases, with 10 bases between the two germline ends. Per the germline V gene, CDR1 is SNHLY and CDR2 is FYNNEI. The CDR3 is 12 residues long.

The DNA for the CDR3 is TGCGCCAGCAGCTTCGACAGGGAGACCCAGTACTTC. Amino acids: CASSFDRETQYF. This rearrangement joins TRBV5-1 to TRBJ2-5; D might be TRBD1 (6 bases). Germline V CDR1 and CDR2: SGHRS, YFSETQ. Deletions cut 2 bases from V and 5 bases from J, with 7 bases between. The CDR3 has 12 residues.

This clone showed up just a few times. This chain connects TRBV12-3 or TRBV12-4 to TRBJ2-7; D gene uncertain. The CDR3 loop spans 13 amino acids. V lost 6 bases, J lost 0 bases, and 9 bases lay in between. In DNA form, the CDR3 reads TGTGCCAGCAGGTACTCTGGCTCCTACGAGCAGTACTTC. Its translation is CASRYSGSYEQYF.

The V and J genes are TRBV7-2 and TRBJ2-4; a possible D gene is TRBD2 (5 bases). Germline assignment: CDR1 SGHTA and CDR2 FQGNSA. Trimming removed 4 bases from V and 1 base from J, with 14 bases in between. This CDR3 has 16 amino acids. In DNA form, the CDR3 reads TGTGCCAGCAGCTCCGAGGGTGGACTGGCCAAAAACATTCAGTACTTC. Its protein product is CASSSEGGLAKNIQYF.

This rearrangement joins TRBV30 to TRBJ1-6; TRBD1 matches at 9 bases. This CDR3 has 15 amino acids. Trimming cost V 0 bases and J 7 bases; bases outside gene matches: 4. Germline loops: CDR1 GTSNPN, CDR2 SVGIG (reference sequence). Written as DNA, the CDR3 is TGTGCCTGGAGTGTATCCGGGACAGGGAATTCACCCCTCCACTTT. The encoded protein is CAWSVSGTGNSPLHF.

This rearrangement joins TRBV5-1 to TRBJ2-3; D ambiguous. V gave up 0 bases and J gave up 4 bases, with 6 bases separating them. Germline V CDR1 and CDR2: SGHRS, YFSETQ. The length of the CDR3 is 13 residues. The CDR3 DNA reads as TGCGCCAGCAGCTTGGAGTCCGCAGATACGCAGTATTTT. This encodes CASSLESADTQYF.

The V and J genes are TRBV15 and TRBJ1-3; TRBD1 is a possible D gene (5 bases). Looked up from germline, CDR1 is LNHNV and CDR2 is YYDKDF (reference sequence). With 4 bases removed from V and 3 bases from J, the gap between germline ends came to 13 bases. The CDR3 length is 15 residues. Here the CDR3 reads CATSTDSNHGNTIYF. The CDR3 nucleotides read TGTGCCACCAGCACAGACAGCAATCATGGAAACACCATATATTTT.

The V and J genes are TRBV5-1 and TRBJ2-3; D is tentatively TRBD1 or TRBD2 (7 bases each). V lost 3 bases to trimming and J lost 4 bases, with 12 bases between them. The CDR3 has 14 residues. Germline CDR1 and CDR2: SGHRS and YFSETQ. The CDR3 sequence: CASSSQGRADTQYF. CDR3 bases: TGCGCCAGCAGCTCACAGGGGAGGGCAGATACGCAGTATTTT.

The chain employs TRBV3-1 (or the pseudogene TRBV3-2) and TRBJ1-1, with D tentatively TRBD1 (5 bases). Germline loops: CDR1 LGHDT, CDR2 YNNKEL (reference sequence). Between the trimmed V and J ends, which lost 4 bases and 1 base, there was a span of 13 bases. CDR3 length equals 15 residues. CDR3 protein: CASSLSGRRNTEAFF. CDR3 DNA: TGTGCCAGCAGCCTTTCGGGACGGAGGAACACTGAAGCTTTCTTT.

The J gene is TRBJ1-1, the V gene TRBV5-1; the D gene is possibly TRBD1 (6 bases). The germline V gene encodes CDR1 SGHRS and CDR2 YFSETQ. V was pared by 0 bases and J by 5 bases, with 14 bases between. This CDR3 is built from 15 residues. DNA for the CDR3: TGCGCCAGCAGCTTGGAGCAGGGGCGTAGGACTGAAGCTTTCTTT. Translation: CASSLEQGRRTEAFF.

The table lists this clone with a few counts. The chain uses TRBV11-2 and TRBJ2-7, with D unresolved. Trimming took off 2 bases at V and 0 bases at J, with 8 bases between the two ends. The length of the CDR3 is 14 residues. The V gene's germline CDR1 is SGHAT and CDR2 FQNNGV. The CDR3, as DNA: TGTGCCAGCAGCTTACAGTTTAGCTCCTACGAGCAGTACTTC. Its protein product is CASSLQFSSYEQYF.

This chain uses TRBV6-5 with TRBJ2-3, with D perhaps matching TRBD2 (6 bases). V lost 7 bases and J lost 8, with 16 bases in between. Germline V gene data show CDR1 as MNHEY and CDR2 as SVGAGI. The CDR3 is made up of 13 amino acids. The CDR3 nucleotides are TGTGCCAGCACCCAAATAGAGGGAGGTACGCAGTATTTT. Translating gives CASTQIEGGTQYF.

The chain employs TRBV7-9 and TRBJ2-7; no clear D gene. The CDR3 sequence is 15 residues long. Trimming stripped 3 bases from V and 0 bases from J, with 12 bases between. The germline CDR1 and CDR2 sequences are SEHNR and FQNEAQ (reference sequence). The DNA for the CDR3 is TGTGCCAGCAGCTTGGCACCATCCGTCTCCTACGAGCAGTACTTC. As protein: CASSLAPSVSYEQYF.

The J gene is TRBJ2-4, the V gene TRBV7-2, with D possibly being TRBD1 or TRBD2 (6 bases each). Germline V lookup: CDR1 SGHTA, CDR2 FQGNSA. Trimming shortened V by 2 bases and J by 7 bases, and 15 bases separated the two germline ends. The CDR3 is 15 amino acids. CDR3 bases: TGTGCCAGCAGCTTAACGGCGGGACAAGGGAACATTCAGTACTTC. Translation gives CASSLTAGQGNIQYF. Full variable domain (remainder filled in from reference TRBV7-2 and TRBJ2-4): GAGVSQSPSNKVTEKGKDVELRCDPISGHTALYWYRQSLGQGLEFLIYFQGNSAPDKSGLPSDRFSAERTGGSVSTLTIQRTQQEDSAVYLCASSLTAGQGNIQYFGAGTRLSVL.

The genes are TRBV7-2 and TRBJ2-7; D gene unclear. The length of the CDR3 is 13 residues. Looked up from germline, CDR1 is SGHTA and CDR2 is FQGNSA. Trimming took 3 bases from V and 0 from J, leaving 6 bases between them. Written as DNA, the CDR3 is TGTGCCAGCAGCTTCAGTCTCTCCTACGAGCAGTACTTC. Translation: CASSFSLSYEQYF.

This chain uses TRBV7-7 with TRBJ2-1; TRBD1 aligns across 9 bases. The CDR3 totals 17 residues. Germline loops: CDR1 SSHAT, CDR2 FNYEAQ (reference sequence). J lost 1 base, V lost 5 bases, and 9 bases had no gene match. CDR3 amino acids: CASSPGTGTGSYNEQFF. Here the CDR3 DNA reads TGTGCCAGCAGCCCCGGTACCGGGACAGGGTCCTACAATGAGCAGTTCTTC.

This clone was counted a few times. The V gene is TRBV21-1, the J gene TRBJ1-4. TRBV21-1 is flagged as a pseudogene. The CDR3 has 18 amino acids. In nucleotides, the CDR3 is TGTGCCAGCAGTAACGGTCTGCGGGGGCAGGGGGAAAATGAAAAACTGTTTTTT. Amino acid sequence: CASSNGLRGQGENEKLFF.

V is TRBV2 and J is TRBJ1-6, with unresolved D. CDR3 length: 16 amino acids. Germline V gives CDR1 SNHLY, CDR2 FYNNEI. V shed 4 bases and J shed 1 base, with 11 bases lying between them. The CDR3 coding sequence is TGTGCCAGCAGTGTGCGGGCAGCTTCCTATAATTCACCCCTCCACTTT. Amino acid sequence: CASSVRAASYNSPLHF. The full variable domain, its missing parts supplied by reference TRBV2 and TRBJ1-6, is EPEVTQTPSHQVTQMGQEVILRCVPISNHLYFYWYRQILGQKVEFLVSFYNNEISEKSEIFDDQFSVERPDGSNFTLKIRSTKLEDSAMYFCASSVRAASYNSPLHFGNGTRLTVT.

The J gene is TRBJ1-2, the V gene TRBV6-5, with D maybe TRBD1 (5 bases). There are 13 residues in the CDR3. CDR1 and CDR2 from the germline V gene are MNHEY and SVGAGI. The V end was cut by 0 bases, the J end by 7 bases, with 9 bases between. The CDR3: CASSYSLRGGYTF. The CDR3 DNA is TGTGCCAGCAGTTACTCGTTGAGGGGTGGCTACACCTTC.

V usage is TRBV11-2 and J usage is TRBJ1-1; 7 positions match TRBD1. In germline, CDR1 is SGHAT, CDR2 FQNNGV. CDR3 length: 14 residues. V gave up 4 bases and J gave up 0 bases; unmatched junction bases: 2. CDR3 residues: CASSSTGVNTEAFF. The CDR3 nucleotides are TGTGCCAGCAGCTCTACAGGGGTGAACACTGAAGCTTTCTTT.

The chain has TRBV7-2 and TRBJ1-2, with D possibly TRBD1 on 6 matching bases. Germline V gives CDR1 SGHTA, CDR2 FQGNSA. The CDR3 length is 17 residues. V was clipped by 1 base and J by 4 bases, with 19 bases between them. The CDR3 DNA sequence: TGTGCCAGCAGCTTAGAGGGGGTGGAGGGTTTCCGCTATGGCTACACCTTC. This sequence encodes CASSLEGVEGFRYGYTF.